The TCR beta chain under discussion was sequenced for a study of blood T cell repertoires in COVID-19. Here immunoSEQ multiplex PCR was the method, and the copy in TCRdb shows in-frame clones only, minus some. The sample carries around 280,000 clones, around 91% recorded once. In this sample, this clone turned up once. Enrollees, roughly 18 to 90 years old, lived in 20 to 25 US areas. The CDR3 is 15 residues long. Germline trimming cut 8 bases from V and 5 bases from J; bases unmatched to any gene: 12. Germline values: CDR1 SNHLY, CDR2 FYNNEI. The receptor comes from a woman under 30 with acute COVID-19. The genes are TRBV2 and TRBJ2-5, with 9 bases that match TRBD1. Specimen: PBMCs or T cells enriched from blood (not recorded which). DNA of the CDR3: TGTGCCAGCTTGGGACAGGGTGTGGGGACGGAGACCCAGTACTTC. Its protein is CASLGQGVGTETQYF.